These 19 T cell receptor beta chains were all obtained from the same sample, sequenced in a study of spatial heterogeneity in lung cancer. The time point: sample taken at primary tumor resection. Sequencing of whole RNA from tumor, nontumor lung or frozen PBMC involved no sorting. One entry per CDR3 protein, called by TCRdb with MiXCR from the 5' RACE reads. Among 70,000 to 90,000 distinct CDR3 sequences, roughly 14% were seen once, and the ten largest hold 5.5% to 7.5%. The source was PBMCs, collected at surgery. The origin of the receptors is a male donor with early-stage non-small cell lung cancer.

This clonotype has a handful of counts. The rearrangement links TRBV2 to TRBJ1-2, with TRBD1 matching 8 bases. The CDR3 is 12 amino acids. Germline-derived CDR1 and CDR2 are SNHLY and FYNNEI. V shed 6 bases, J shed 7 bases, and the junction held 4 bases outside the gene matches. The CDR3 DNA reads TGTGCCAGCAGCCAGGGGGCGACTGGCTACACCTTC. It translates to CASSQGATGYTF.

This clonotype came up many times. The chain uses TRBV6-2 or TRBV6-3 and TRBJ2-5; 7 bases align to TRBD1. J was trimmed by 2 bases and V by 3 bases; bases with no gene match: 6. There are 15 residues in the CDR3. CDR1 is MNHEY and CDR2 is SVGEGT in the germline V gene. CDR3: CASSYLLGQQETQYF. The CDR3 region has the DNA TGTGCCAGCAGTTATCTCCTGGGACAGCAAGAGACCCAGTACTTC.

This clonotype was seen at least ten times. The J gene is TRBJ1-5, the V gene TRBV10-3; unclear D gene. This CDR3 is built from 12 residues. Germline lookup yields CDR1 ENHRY and CDR2 SYGVKD. The germline V and J ends were trimmed by 10 bases and 4 bases, with 11 bases remaining between them. The DNA for the CDR3 is TGTGCCACCCGGGAAGCGAATCAGCCCCAGCATTTT. It translates to CATREANQPQHF.

The chain couples TRBV7-9 to TRBJ1-1; D call uncertain. The CDR3 is 12 residues long. Trimming removed 3 bases at V and 4 bases at J, with 6 bases between. Germline V gene data show CDR1 as SEHNR and CDR2 as FQNEAQ (reference sequence). The CDR3 protein is CASSFGPTEAFF. In DNA, the CDR3 is TGTGCCAGCAGCTTTGGACCCACTGAAGCTTTCTTT. The complete variable domain, with remaining parts taken from reference TRBV7-9 and TRBJ1-1, reads DTGVSQNPRHKITKRGQNVTFRCDPISEHNRLYWYRQTLGQGPEFLTYFQNEAQLEKSRLLSDRFSAERPKGSFSTLEIQRTEQGDSAMYLCASSFGPTEAFFGQGTRLTVV.

V and J are TRBV6-2 or TRBV6-3 and TRBJ1-1; the D is unclear. The CDR3 is made up of 15 amino acids. Germline values: CDR1 MNHEY, CDR2 SVGEGT. Trimming took off 6 bases at V and 0 bases at J, with 14 bases between the two ends. CDR3 loop: CASSPYRAMNTEAFF. The CDR3 DNA follows: TGTGCCAGCAGCCCTTATAGGGCCATGAACACTGAAGCTTTCTTT.

In its sample, this clonotype was seen many times. The V and J genes are TRBV10-2 and TRBJ1-1; D ambiguous. The germline CDR1 and CDR2 sequences are WSHSY and SAAADI. This CDR3 region has 11 residues. Trimming left V 5 bases short and J 8 bases short, with 9 bases between. The CDR3 here is CASSPRAEAFF. CDR3 DNA sequence: TGCGCCAGCAGTCCCCGGGCAGAAGCTTTCTTT.

This sequence joins TRBV5-1 and TRBJ2-6; 9 nucleotides align to TRBD1. V lost 4 bases, J lost 4 bases, and 3 bases stayed unmatched. Germline assignment: CDR1 SGHRS and CDR2 YFSETQ. This CDR3 has 15 residues. CDR3 sequence reads: CASSRTGAGANVLTF. CDR3 DNA: TGCGCCAGCAGCCGGACAGGGGCCGGGGCCAACGTCCTGACTTTC.

This clonotype was recorded many times. CDR3 residues: CASSPWTGAHSSYEQYF. The CDR3, as DNA: TGTGCCAGCAGCCCTTGGACAGGGGCCCATAGCTCCTACGAGCAGTACTTC. The V call is TRBV7-6, the J call TRBJ2-7; 9 bases fit TRBD1. Germline V gives CDR1 SGHVS, CDR2 FNYEAQ. The ends lost 5 bases at V and 0 bases at J; junction bases unmatched: 11. The CDR3 consists of 17 residues.

This clonotype has a count of ten or more. The chain carries TRBV9 and TRBJ2-5, with D perhaps matching TRBD1 or TRBD2 (5 bases each). The CDR3 has 14 residues. Germline CDR1 and CDR2: SGDLS and YYNGEE. V lost 0 bases to trimming and J lost 3 bases, with 9 bases between them. CDR3 sequence: CASSVGVGEETQYF. The DNA for the CDR3 is TGTGCCAGCAGCGTAGGAGTGGGGGAAGAGACCCAGTACTTC.

This clonotype ranks as medium-sized (0.01 to 0.1%). The chain has TRBV7-9 and TRBJ1-1; TRBD1 is a possible D gene (6 bases). CDR1 is SEHNR, CDR2 FQNEAQ, per germline (reference sequence). The CDR3 covers 13 residues. Trimming stripped 4 bases from V and 6 bases from J, with 12 bases between. CDR3 amino acids: CASSSLQGAEAFF. In DNA, the CDR3 is TGTGCCAGCAGCTCCCTACAGGGCGCTGAAGCTTTCTTT.

This clonotype has only a few counts. The CDR3 region has the DNA TGTGCCAGCAGCAAGGACAGGGAGGTCGAAAAACTGTTTTTT. Amino acids: CASSKDREVEKLFF. The V and J genes are TRBV5-4 and TRBJ1-4, with 8 bases aligning to TRBD1. The CDR3 covers 14 residues. J was trimmed by 8 bases and V by 4 bases; bases with no gene match: 7. CDR1 is SGHNT, CDR2 YYREEE, per germline (reference sequence).

The chain has TRBV9 and TRBJ2-1; D might be TRBD1 (6 bases). CDR1 is SGDLS and CDR2 is YYNGEE in the germline V gene. The CDR3 totals 14 residues. V was clipped by 4 bases and J by 6 bases, with 14 bases between them. CDR3 nucleotide sequence: TGTGCCAGCAGCCCCTGGACAGACCGCAATGAGCAGTTCTTC. Protein product: CASSPWTDRNEQFF. Supplemented by reference TRBV9 and TRBJ2-1, the full variable domain reads DSGVTQTPKHLITATGQRVTLRCSPRSGDLSVYWYQQSLDQGLQFLIQYYNGEERAKGNILERFSAQQFPDLHSELNLSSLELGDSALYFCASSPWTDRNEQFFGPGTRLTVL.

Ten or more counts support this clonotype. This sequence joins TRBV6-1 and TRBJ2-1; 7 bases map to TRBD1. The germline V gene encodes CDR1 MNHNS and CDR2 SASEGT. The trim removed 7 bases at V and 8 bases at J, leaving 5 bases unmatched. The CDR3 is made up of 12 amino acids. This CDR3 reads CASNPQGYEQFF. In DNA, the CDR3 is TGTGCCAGCAACCCACAGGGGTATGAGCAGTTCTTC.

This clonotype was seen a few times. The rearrangement joins TRBV19 to TRBJ2-7; 7 bases are shared with TRBD1. V was pared by 6 bases and J by 2 bases, with 7 bases of the junction left unmatched. This CDR3 comprises 14 residues. CDR1 is LNHDA and CDR2 is SQIVND in the germline V gene (reference sequence). CDR3 sequence (DNA): TGTGCCAGTAGGACAGGGACAGCTCCCTACGAGCAGTACTTC. This translates into CASRTGTAPYEQYF. Based on the CDR3 plus reference TRBV19 and TRBJ2-7, the full variable domain is DGGITQSPKYLFRKEGQNVTLSCEQNLNHDAMYWYRQDPGQGLRLIYYSQIVNDFQKGDIAEGYSVSREKKESFPLTVTSAQKNPTAFYLCASRTGTAPYEQYFGPGTRLTVT.

This clonotype was counted between two and nine times. This chain links TRBV20-1 with TRBJ1-4; D uncertain. V lost 6 bases and J lost 6, with 14 bases in between. CDR1 DFQATT and CDR2 SNEGSKA come from the germline V gene (reference sequence). The CDR3 is 13 residues long. DNA for the CDR3: TGCAGTGCGCTCGATGGTAGCGATGAAAAACTGTTTTTT. It is translated as CSALDGSDEKLFF.

The sample holds a few counts of this clonotype. V usage is TRBV6-6 and J usage is TRBJ2-7; TRBD2 aligns across 10 bases. The CDR3 contains 15 residues. J gave up 3 bases and V 6 bases, and 8 bases lay outside the gene matches. Germline-derived CDR1 and CDR2 are MNHNY and SVGAGI (reference sequence). CDR3 region: CASRPPGLANYEQYF. DNA of the CDR3: TGTGCCAGCAGGCCCCCGGGACTAGCGAACTACGAGCAGTACTTC.

This clonotype was seen only a few times. V gene TRBV20-1 combines with J gene TRBJ1-3; D is ambiguous. Per the germline V gene, CDR1 is DFQATT and CDR2 is SNEGSKA (reference sequence). Between the trimmed V and J ends, which lost 0 bases and 9 bases, there was a span of 15 bases. This CDR3 has 14 amino acids. CDR3 DNA: TGCAGTGCTAGAGATGCGGCGGAGACTACCACCATATATTTT. The encoded protein is CSARDAAETTTIYF.

The table lists this clonotype with a few counts. This chain links TRBV6-2 or TRBV6-3 with TRBJ2-2; a weak D match, TRBD1 (6 bases). V lost 10 bases and J lost 7, with 19 bases in between. The V gene's germline CDR1 is MNHEY and CDR2 SVGEGT. The CDR3 runs 14 residues. DNA for the CDR3: TGTGCCACCCGAGACAGGCCGGGCGTCGGGGAGCTGTTTTTT. It specifies CATRDRPGVGELFF.

DNA of the CDR3: TGTGCCACCAGTGAAAACAGGGGGCAAGGCGATGGCTACACCTTC. This encodes CATSENRGQGDGYTF. The chain carries TRBV24-1 and TRBJ1-2, with TRBD1 identical over 9 bases. CDR3 length equals 15 residues. Per the germline V gene, CDR1 is KGHDR and CDR2 is SFDVKD. With 4 bases clipped from V and 6 bases from J, the junction kept 8 bases outside the gene matches.